These T cell receptor beta chains were read from a single sample in a study of cytomegalovirus exposure and HLA in healthy donors. Data came from immunoSEQ multiplex PCR; TCRdb stores just in-frame clones and leaves some out. This sample carries 100,000 to 150,000 clones, roughly 80% of them seen once, and the ten largest clones take under 3.5%. The material sequenced was PBMCs. The receptors were sampled from a woman in her fifties or sixties in good health and CMV-seronegative. Both conserved end residues are part of each CDR3. The D gene is left open where the match is weak. A row's size may be missing; if present it is once, few, many or a size class.

>TRBV28|TRBJ2-7|-|-
TGTGCCAGCAGCACCGGGACTTATTACTACGAGCAGTACTTC
CASSTGTYYYEQYF
>TRBV7-2|TRBJ1-3|-|once
TGTGCCAGCAGCTCACAGGGAAACGCCATATATTTT
CASSSQGNAIYF
>TRBV6-5|TRBJ2-7|-|-
TGTGCCAGCAGATTAGCCCACGAGCAGTACTTC
CASRLAHEQYF
>TRBV11-2|TRBJ2-3|TRBD2|-
TGTGCCAGCAGCTTCCTAGCGGAGGTCACAGATACGCAGTATTTT
CASSFLAEVTDTQYF
>TRBV30|TRBJ1-4|-|-
TGTGCCTGGAGTGGAGGACGAGGGGGACTGTTTTTT
CAWSGGRGGLFF
>TRBV7-2|TRBJ2-3|TRBD2|-
TGTGCCAGCAGCCGGACTAGCGGGCTCACAGATACGCAGTATTTT
CASSRTSGLTDTQYF
>TRBV6-6|TRBJ1-4|TRBD1|once
TGTGCCAGCAGTTACAGGACAGGGAATGAAAAACTGTTTTTT
CASSYRTGNEKLFF
>TRBV19|TRBJ2-7|TRBD2|-
TGTGCCAGTAGTGGGGCTAGCGGGAGAGCCTACGAGCAGTACTTC
CASSGASGRAYEQYF
>TRBV6-5|TRBJ2-3|TRBD1|-
TGTGCCAGTAAGAGGGACAGTACAGATACGCAGTATTTT
CASKRDSTDTQYF
>TRBV6-4|TRBJ1-2|-|-
TGTGCCAGCAGTGATACGATACAGGGAATGGGCGGCTACACCTTC
CASSDTIQGMGGYTF
>TRBV6-4|TRBJ1-2|TRBD1|-
TGTGCCAGCAGTGCTACACAGGGGAGGTATGGCTACACCTTC
CASSATQGRYGYTF
>TRBV2|TRBJ2-7|TRBD2|-
TGTGCCAGCAGTGACGCTATCTGGGCTAGCGGGATGTTCGAGCAGTACTTC
CASSDAIWASGMFEQYF
>TRBV14|TRBJ2-1|-|medium-sized
TGTGCCAGCCTAACCGATCTAGCAGGGGAGAGCTCCTACAATGAGCAGTTCTTC
CASLTDLAGESSYNEQFF
>TRBV27|TRBJ1-2|-|-
TGTGCCAGCAGCACAGGGATCCATGGCTACACCTTC
CASSTGIHGYTF
>TRBV2|TRBJ2-2|TRBD2|-
TGTGCCAGCAGCTCGGGGGGGGGATCCGGGGAGCTGTTTTTT
CASSSGGGSGELFF
>TRBV5-4|TRBJ1-3|-|few
TGTGCCAGCAGCTCGCCGGTGGGAAACACCATATATTTT
CASSSPVGNTIYF
>TRBV7-8|TRBJ1-4|-|few
TGTGCCAGCGGGGAATGGAGGGGAGGTGAAAAACTGTTTTTT
CASGEWRGGEKLFF
>TRBV19|TRBJ2-2|TRBD2|-
TGTGCCAGTAGTACCCCCGGTCGCAGCGGGATAAACACCGGGGAGCTGTTTTTT
CASSTPGRSGINTGELFF
>TRBV10-3|TRBJ1-3|TRBD1|-
TGTGCCATCAATCCCGGGACAGTCAGAAACACCATATATTTT
CAINPGTVRNTIYF
>TRBV4-3|TRBJ2-2|TRBD2|-
TGCGCCAGCAGCCAAGAGGTGCTAGCGGTGAACACCGGGGAGCTGTTTTTT
CASSQEVLAVNTGELFF
>TRBV28|TRBJ2-7|TRBD2|-
TGTGCCAGTCGTCCCCCGGGACTAGCGGGAGGAGTTGACGAGCAGTACTTC
CASRPPGLAGGVDEQYF
>TRBV6-1|TRBJ2-7|TRBD2|-
TGTGCCAGCAGTGAAGAACCGGGACTAGTAATATGGGAGCAGTACTTC
CASSEEPGLVIWEQYF
>TRBV19|TRBJ1-2|TRBD1|-
TGTGCCAGCCGGGACAGGGGTGGTTTCGGCTATGGCTACACCTTC
CASRDRGGFGYGYTF
>TRBV6-6|TRBJ1-6|-|-
TGTGCCAGCAGTTACTCGTCGGTGAGTCCCTCACCGCCCCTCCACTTT
CASSYSSVSPSPPLHF
>TRBV25-1|TRBJ1-2|TRBD1|-
TGTGCCAGCAGTGCTCCGGACAGGGTTAATGGCTACACCTTC
CASSAPDRVNGYTF
>TRBV27|TRBJ2-3|TRBD2|-
TGTGCCAGCAGTCTCTTTAGCGGGAGGGCCATTAGCACAGATACGCAGTATTTT
CASSLFSGRAISTDTQYF
>TRBV19|TRBJ2-2|TRBD2|-
TGTGCCAGTAGTGACTGGCTGGGGGGGCTGCTTAGCGGGAGAAGTGGCACCGGGGAGCTGTTTTTT
CASSDWLGGLLSGRSGTGELFF
>TRBV27|TRBJ1-5|-|-
TGTGCCAGCAGTTCGAGGCCTTATAGCAATCAGCCCCAGCATTTT
CASSSRPYSNQPQHF
>TRBV29-1|TRBJ1-2|TRBD1|-
TGCAGCGTTGGAGCGGGACAGGGGGCCCATGGCTACACCTTC
CSVGAGQGAHGYTF
>TRBV18|TRBJ1-1|-|-
TGTGCCAGCTCACCAGACGGAGGGTGGGCTGAAGCTTTCTTT
CASSPDGGWAEAFF
>TRBV7-9|TRBJ2-1|-|-
TGTTCCAGCAGCCGTCATAGCGTAGGTGAGCAGTTCTTC
CSSSRHSVGEQFF
>TRBV28|TRBJ1-5|-|-
TGTGCCAGCAGTTTATACGGGGAGCCCCAGCATTTT
CASSLYGEPQHF
>TRBV6-1|TRBJ2-2|TRBD1|-
TGTGCCAGCAGGCTGGGACAGGGGGCCGGCGAGCTGTTTTTT
CASRLGQGAGELFF
>TRBV2|TRBJ2-1|-|-
TGTGCCAGCAGTAGAGGGTCCCTACCGAATGAGCAGTTCTTC
CASSRGSLPNEQFF
>TRBV19|TRBJ2-1|TRBD2|-
TGTGCCAGTAGTATAGATATTCTAGCGGGGCACAATGAGCAGTTCTTC
CASSIDILAGHNEQFF
>TRBV10-3|TRBJ1-6|TRBD1|-
TGTGCCATCAGAACTACCTCAGGGGGCGGTTCACCCCTCCACTTT
CAIRTTSGGGSPLHF
>TRBV28|TRBJ1-2|TRBD1|-
TGTGCCAGCAATGACCAGACAGGGCTCTATGGCTACACCTTC
CASNDQTGLYGYTF